This T cell receptor (beta chain) comes out of a study of cytomegalovirus exposure and HLA in healthy donors (dated by TCRdb to the late 2010s). In terms of the full investigation: An earlier analysis of about 560 of the donors reported approximately 280 Gb of sequence data and around 100 million unique TCR beta sequences obtained from 150 million to 200 million T cells. To predict cytomegalovirus infection status, the study brought together high-throughput TCR immunosequencing, statistical association of individual TCRs with disease status, and machine learning. Donor age, sex, ethnicity and CMV serostatus were collected together with the repertoire data. The aim of the study was to test whether cataloging public T cell receptors could identify signatures of past pathogen exposure. Among the approximately 430 genotyped donors, approximately 81% belonged to the genetic ancestry cluster associated with self-reported Caucasian donors. Rather than using new phenotypic data, the later analysis identified candidate immune exposures from TCR beta sequences and from how often those sequences occurred across donors. In a later genetic analysis, genome-wide SNP genotypes for about three fifths of the 666 donors were used, and that subset was treated as a discovery cohort. All discovery cohort repertoires had been generated using a single sequencing platform. To decide whether each TCR beta V gene segment behaved as functional or pseudogenic, an earlier analysis of 587 of the donors relied on high-throughput TCR beta sequencing. A later analysis re-analyzed previously published TCR beta repertoires from 550 to 700 donors and added high-resolution HLA genotyping to study TCR occurrence patterns. The T cell repertoires of 666 subjects were profiled by immunosequencing and related to cytomegalovirus serostatus. Along with the roughly 670-subject first cohort, a separate validation cohort of 120 different subjects was used. Among over 350 genotyped donors of the cohort, an average of approximately 230,000 unique TCR beta nucleotide sequences were sequenced per donor, about a sixth of them non-productive. An early release covering roughly 600 HLA-typed donors comprised approximately 300 gigabases of sequencing data and roughly 86 million unique TCR sequences. Roughly 5 DR-DQ haplotypes were treated as single units for association and clustering because of strong linkage in the cohort. The number of typed donors differed by locus: roughly 629-640 for A, B, C, DRB1 and DQB1; 500 to 550 for DQA1; 606 for DPA1; and some 470 for DPB1. Both class I and class II loci were covered by HLA typing, at four-digit resolution. Here is what the overall study found, with its caveats: According to a later analysis, most CMV-associated TCR beta chains appeared to be HLA-restricted, and the HLA associations seemed to be driven largely by CMV exposure. According to a later analysis, TCR association rates differed among HLA loci, with DRB1 alleles showing the most associated TCRs and HLA-C alleles showing the fewest. Because some donors lacked HLA typing at each locus, the association tests relied only on the typed subset. A further reported finding was that TCR beta sequences accurately predicted the HLA-A and HLA-B alleles for most subjects in the first cohort. The 87-base-pair reads could not distinguish some IMGT-functional V segments, including TRBV6-2 and TRBV6-3, so those segments were excluded. The study gave a list of some 150 TCR beta chains associated with cytomegalovirus. For the cohort, immune exposure information was limited to CMV serostatus. Correlated functional status among segregating V segments might reflect linkage disequilibrium, but an unknown experimental factor could not be ruled out. Across donors, most TCR sequences were observed very rarely, whereas some public TCRs were present in many individuals. Some 15 rarely observed V segments, including chromosome 9 orphons, were excluded from the earlier analysis of several hundred of the donors because counts were too low. An association between a missense DCLRE1C variant and V-gene and J-gene trimming of TCR beta chains was found in a later genetic analysis and replicated in an independent cohort. Sequencing depth was assumed to be roughly uniform across donors in the presence/absence analyses, though that assumption may not hold. A cluster of highly shared sequence variants was judged likely to be a technical artifact of the sequencing pipeline. An earlier analysis of approximately 590 of the donors showed that most TCR beta V segments appeared in productive rearrangements either about 90% or about 30% of the time, which broadly matched IMGT annotations. The cohort was sequenced for TCR beta chains only, and without alpha or paired-chain data the features that could be detected were limited. At a false discovery rate of 0.05, a later analysis linked 16,951 TCR beta sequences to specific HLA alleles. A later analysis reported that several top co-occurrence clusters appeared linked to parvovirus B19, influenza, CMV and Epstein-Barr virus. According to a later genetic analysis, donors in an Asian-associated ancestry cluster had fewer N-insertions in productive TCRs than the approximately 630-donor mean. In vitro tests confirmed that three of the cytomegalovirus-associated TCR beta chains recognize cytomegalovirus antigens. Strong co-occurrence of HLA alleles, especially DR and DQ, made assigning TCR associations to individual alleles difficult. Cytomegalovirus status was reported to be diagnosed by the classifier with high specificity and sensitivity in both the original and validation cohorts. According to the authors, the approach could potentially be generalized to other disease states and immunological phenotypes. In a later analysis, HLA-associated TCR beta chains showed more clonal expansion and lower generation probabilities than non-associated chains that were equally common.

About this clone: Its target antigen remains unknown. At one end the junction does not follow the germline gene, possibly because of a read error.

The cysteine opens and the phenylalanine closes a CDR3 of 15 amino acids. Left in the record is the CDR3 DNA by itself, 45 bases read in frame from the first base. The germline V gene encodes CDR1 SGHRS and CDR2 YFSETQ. Library creation used the immunoSEQ multiplex PCR assay. For the multiplex PCR, a mixture combining 60 forward primers for TCR Vbeta segments and 13 reverse primers for TCR Jbeta segments was used. A multiplex PCR assay on genomic DNA amplified the CDR3 region of rearranged TCR beta genes. The amplified TCR beta libraries were sequenced on the Illumina HiSeq System as 87-base-pair reads. Turning to the authors' computational methods: Across the roughly 700 repertoires, a later analysis counted tens of millions of unique TCR beta chains, roughly 11 million of which were shared by at least two donors. Raw reads were error-corrected and collapsed into unique sequences with a nearest-neighbor algorithm that merged closely related sequences to remove PCR and sequencing errors. V, D and J gene segments were assigned by aligning CDR3 sequences to IMGT reference sequences. For a sequence to be retained, at least a six-nucleotide match to both a V gene segment and a J gene segment was required. A rearrangement counted as productive if the CDR3 had no stop codons and remained in frame with V and J, and every other rearrangement counted as non-productive. CDR3 was defined by IMGT convention, running from the second conserved V-encoded cysteine to the conserved J-encoded phenylalanine. The earlier analysis of 587 of the donors excluded sequences that lacked an unambiguous match to a single V gene segment. An earlier analysis of a few hundred of the donors called V segments functional above 56.7% productive rearrangements and segregating when the between-donor standard deviation exceeded 5%. To diagnose cytomegalovirus status from the catalog of TCR beta chain sequences, a statistical classification framework was built. V and J gene assignment, in a later analysis, came from comparing TCR nucleotide sequences with IMGT/GENE-DB human TR gene sequences. Using the TCRdist pipeline, a later analysis assigned CDR3 sequences along with most-parsimonious VDJ recombination scenarios. In a later analysis, each TCR beta chain was defined by its CDR3 amino acid sequence together with its V-gene family, and reads without a unique V-gene family were excluded. To address suspected cross-contamination and a sequencing artifact, a later analysis removed several hundred highly shared, low-generation-probability nucleotide sequences. In a later analysis, a clonal expansion index for each public chain was calculated from normalized within-repertoire ranks of inferred template counts. Generation probabilities in a later analysis came from a VDJ recombination model fitted to out-of-frame rearrangements, and those results were checked against IGoR. Hypergeometric tests were used in a later analysis to score TCR-TCR, TCR-HLA and TCR-CMV co-occurrence, with a repertoire-size bias correction applied to the TCR pairs. To estimate false discovery rates, a later analysis permuted the HLA or CMV assignments 20 times. In a later analysis, co-occurring TCRs were grouped with DBSCAN, and TCRdist sequence similarity was added when clustering was performed within HLA-allele-positive subsets. For co-occurrence clustering, repertoires with fewer than 30,000 or more than 120,000 public chains were excluded, along with roughly 5 repertoires with anomalous nucleotide sharing. The immuneACCESS repertoire file appears here via TCRdb, limited to in-frame rearrangements. These files lack a portion of the clones; in checked studies, under half of the deficit traces to unresolved V genes, and the cause of the others is not known. The V and J calls and clone size were taken over from that table, and D and trimming were inferred from the DNA. The table for this sample lists roughly 120,000 clones; about 82% of them were counted only once. The biggest ten clones account for 1.9% of the sample.

The cohort consisted of 650 to 850 healthy bone marrow donors. At the time of sampling, every cohort member was nominally healthy, though immune exposures that went unrecorded were likely present. The donor was CMV seronegative and was included in the group of around 320 seronegative cohort members. Every donor gave a peripheral blood sample, and the peripheral blood mononuclear cells from that sample were used for TCR beta sequencing. Genomic DNA was extracted from the blood cell samples with the Qiagen DNeasy Blood Extraction Kit. The chain was built from TRBV5-1 and TRBJ1-2, and TRBD1 matches 8 of the central bases. The source of this sequence is a man between 45 and 60 years old in good health and CMV-seronegative. Sequencing was carried out using PBMCs. In nucleotides, the sequence is TGCGCCAGCAGGTTGGGCAGGGGGCCTAACTATGGCTACACCTTC. Translated, this is CASRLGRGPNYGYTF.